Shown below are 15 T cell receptor beta chains from a single sample sequenced in a study of T cells after yellow fever vaccination. One entry per CDR3 protein results from TCRdb running MiXCR on the 5' RACE reads. The table has hundreds of thousands of distinct CDR3 sequences, roughly 13% seen once. Here the sequenced sample was PBMCs, taken on the day of the yellow fever booster vaccination. The source is a man aged 25-45 years who received the YFV17D yellow fever vaccine.

The genes are TRBV20-1 and TRBJ2-7; D not certain. V was shortened by 7 bases and J by 2 bases, with 9 bases between the two germline ends. This CDR3 has 11 residues. The germline gives CDR1 DFQATT, CDR2 SNEGSKA (reference sequence). The CDR3 loop reads CSGVSAYEQYF. CDR3 nucleotide sequence: TGCAGTGGGGTCAGCGCCTACGAGCAGTACTTC.

The J gene is TRBJ2-3, the V gene TRBV14, with no clear D. There are 14 residues in the CDR3. Germline V lookup: CDR1 SGHDN, CDR2 FVKESK. With 1 base removed from V and 2 bases from J, the gap between germline ends came to 7 bases. The CDR3 is CASSQGTHTDTQYF. The CDR3 nucleotides are TGTGCCAGCAGCCAAGGAACACACACAGATACGCAGTATTTT.

There are a few counts of this clonotype. The DNA of the CDR3 is TGTGCCAGCAGTTACTCGCCGGGACAGGGGGCCGGGGAGCTGTTTTTT. It is translated as CASSYSPGQGAGELFF. The V call is TRBV6-2 or TRBV6-3, the J call TRBJ2-2, with 11 bases lining up with TRBD1. This CDR3 has 16 residues. Germline assignment: CDR1 MNHEY and CDR2 SVGEGT. With V trimmed by 0 bases and J by 6 bases, 3 bases remained unmatched.

This clonotype was seen ten or more times. Its ends do not fully match the called genes, so a read error is possible. J is TRBJ2-5 and V is TRBV7-9; D remains ambiguous. CDR1 is SEHNR and CDR2 is FQNEAQ in the germline V gene (reference sequence). CDR3 size: 12 residues. The CDR3, as DNA: TGCGCCAGCAGCTTTACCCAAGAGACCCAGTACTTC. Its protein product is CASSFTQETQYF.

This chain uses TRBV6-2 or TRBV6-3 with TRBJ2-5; D gene uncertain. Trimming cost V 6 bases and J 4 bases, with 9 bases left between them. CDR1 is MNHEY and CDR2 is SVGEGT in the germline V gene. This CDR3 spans 12 amino acids. CDR3 protein: CASRFGGETQYF. CDR3 coding DNA: TGTGCCAGCAGATTTGGCGGAGAGACCCAGTACTTC.

A few counts support this clonotype. The chain links TRBV5-1 to TRBJ1-3; no firm D call. This CDR3 spans 14 amino acids. CDR1 and CDR2 (germline): SGHRS, YFSETQ. V was clipped by 0 bases and J by 5 bases, with 9 bases between them. The CDR3 DNA is TGCGCCAGCAGCTTGGAGGCCAGGCGAAACACCATATATTTT. Its protein product is CASSLEARRNTIYF.

The chain combines TRBV7-2 with TRBJ2-5; weak D call: TRBD1 (6 bases). V lost 4 bases, J lost 2 bases, and 8 bases lay in between. In germline, CDR1 is SGHTA, CDR2 FQGNSA. The CDR3 totals 13 residues. CDR3 sequence (DNA): TGTGCCAGCAGCTCCGACAGGCAAGAGACCCAGTACTTC. It yields the protein CASSSDRQETQYF.

This clonotype was detected a few times. The DNA for the CDR3 is TGTGCCAGCTCACCACCTGGGACACCCAAGAACACCGGGGAGCTGTTTTTT. It codes for CASSPPGTPKNTGELFF. J is TRBJ2-2 and V is TRBV18; perhaps TRBD1 as D (6 bases). CDR3 length: 17 amino acids. CDR1 is KGHSH, CDR2 LQKENI, per germline. V lost 0 bases and J 1 base, leaving 12 bases between the germline ends.

V usage is TRBV10-3 and J usage is TRBJ2-5, with 7 bases fitting TRBD1. Germline CDR1 is ENHRY and CDR2 is SYGVKD. This CDR3 region has 15 residues. The ends lost 0 bases at V and 4 bases at J; junction bases unmatched: 5. CDR3 in amino acids: CAISESVTGLETQYF. DNA for the CDR3: TGTGCCATCAGTGAGTCGGTGACAGGGTTAGAGACCCAGTACTTC.

This chain links TRBV15 with TRBJ2-7, with 10 bases matching TRBD2. Germline CDR1 LNHNV, CDR2 YYDKDF (reference sequence). With 4 bases clipped from V and 3 bases from J, the junction kept 3 bases outside the gene matches. The CDR3 is made up of 14 amino acids. CDR3 nucleotides: TGTGCCACCAGCACCGGACTAGCGGTCTACGAGCAGTACTTC. Translation gives CATSTGLAVYEQYF.

This clonotype was seen a handful of times. The gene calls are TRBV7-9 and TRBJ1-4, with TRBD1 identical over 9 bases. The V and J ends lost 8 bases and 4 bases, in that order; junction bases with no gene match: 5. The germline gives CDR1 SEHNR, CDR2 FQNEAQ (reference sequence). This CDR3 is built from 14 residues. This chain's CDR3 is CASGQGLGNEKLFF. CDR3 in DNA: TGTGCCAGCGGACAGGGGCTGGGTAATGAAAAACTGTTTTTT.

In this sample, this clonotype turned up a few times. CDR3 protein: CASSLAPGEATQYF. The CDR3 nucleotides read TGTGCCAGCAGCTTGGCCCCAGGGGAAGCGACCCAGTACTTC. J is TRBJ2-5 and V is TRBV7-6; a possible D gene is TRBD1 (6 bases). Germline V CDR1 and CDR2: SGHVS, FNYEAQ. CDR3 length: 14 amino acids. The V end lost 3 bases, the J end lost 7 bases, and 15 bases lay between the germline ends. Looking up the rest from reference TRBV7-6 and TRBJ2-5 gives the full variable domain: GAGVSQSPRYKVTKRGQDVALRCDPISGHVSLYWYRQALGQGPEFLTYFNYEAQQDKSGLPNDRFSAERPEGSISTLTIQRTEQRDSAMYRCASSLAPGEATQYFGPGTRLLVL.

In its sample, this clonotype was seen a few times. This chain links TRBV20-1 with TRBJ2-3; D not certain. Germline loops: CDR1 DFQATT, CDR2 SNEGSKA (reference sequence). This CDR3 contains 14 residues. Trimming cost V 3 bases and J 2 bases, with 12 bases left between them. DNA of the CDR3: TGCAGTGCTAGTTATGTCCACCCCACAGATACGCAGTATTTT. Translating gives CSASYVHPTDTQYF.

This clonotype was seen only a few times. The chain carries TRBV28 and TRBJ2-7; tentatively, D is TRBD1 (6 bases). The ends were cut back, 5 bases at V and 4 bases at J, with 15 bases in the middle. Germline-derived CDR1 and CDR2 are MDHEN and SYDVKM. The CDR3 spans 14 residues. CDR3 in DNA: TGTGCCAGCAGTGCGCCGGGACAAGGTTACGAGCAGTACTTC. Its translation: CASSAPGQGYEQYF. The full variable domain, with the rest looked up from reference TRBV28 and TRBJ2-7, is DVKVTQSSRYLVKRTGEKVFLECVQDMDHENMFWYRQDPGLGLRLIYFSYDVKMKEKGDIPEGYSVSREKKERFSLILESASTNQTSMYLCASSAPGQGYEQYFGPGTRLTVT.

In this sample, this clonotype turned up a few times. The chain is built from TRBV13 and TRBJ2-1; D gene ambiguous. The germline gives CDR1 PRHDT, CDR2 FYEKMQ (reference sequence). The CDR3 covers 15 residues. Between the trimmed V and J ends, which lost 5 bases and 3 bases, there was a span of 14 bases. In nucleotides, the CDR3 is TGTGCCAGCAGCCGCGGTCGCCAGAACTACAATGAGCAGTTCTTC. Amino acids: CASSRGRQNYNEQFF.